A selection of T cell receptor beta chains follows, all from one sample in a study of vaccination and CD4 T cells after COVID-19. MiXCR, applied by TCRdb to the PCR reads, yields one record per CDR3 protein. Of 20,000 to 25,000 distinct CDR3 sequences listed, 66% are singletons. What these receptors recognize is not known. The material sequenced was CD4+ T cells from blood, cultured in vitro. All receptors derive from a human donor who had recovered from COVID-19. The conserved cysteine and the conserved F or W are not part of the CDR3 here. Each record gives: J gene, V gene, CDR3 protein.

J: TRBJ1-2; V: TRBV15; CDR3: ATSRVMGTGGGGYT
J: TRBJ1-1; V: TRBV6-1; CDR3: ASSQTFTEAF
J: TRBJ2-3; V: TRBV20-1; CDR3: SARGAGTDTQY
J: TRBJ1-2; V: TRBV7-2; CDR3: ASSLVRDRSGYT
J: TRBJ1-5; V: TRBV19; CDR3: ASTQGYSNQPQH
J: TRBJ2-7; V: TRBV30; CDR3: AWSLGRGALRKY
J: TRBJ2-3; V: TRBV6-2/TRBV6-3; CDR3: ASRPGLAAFTDTQY
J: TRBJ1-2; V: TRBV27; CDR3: ASSSVFLREGYGYT
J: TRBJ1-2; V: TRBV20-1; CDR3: SAREADRALNYGYT
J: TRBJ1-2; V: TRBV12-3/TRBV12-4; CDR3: ASRPGNNYGYT
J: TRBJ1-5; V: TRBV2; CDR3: ASTGVVNQPQH
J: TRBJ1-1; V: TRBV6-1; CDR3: ASSENLSLGTEAF